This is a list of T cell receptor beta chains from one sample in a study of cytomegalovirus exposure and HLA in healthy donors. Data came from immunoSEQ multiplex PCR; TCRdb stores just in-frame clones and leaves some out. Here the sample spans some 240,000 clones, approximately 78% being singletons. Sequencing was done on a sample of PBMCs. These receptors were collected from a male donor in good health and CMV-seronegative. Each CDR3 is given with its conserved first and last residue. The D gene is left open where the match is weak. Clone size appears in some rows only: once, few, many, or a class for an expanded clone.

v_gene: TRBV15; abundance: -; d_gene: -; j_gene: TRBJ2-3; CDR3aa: CATSRGRATDTQYF; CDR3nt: TGTGCCACCAGCAGGGGCAGGGCTACAGATACGCAGTATTTT
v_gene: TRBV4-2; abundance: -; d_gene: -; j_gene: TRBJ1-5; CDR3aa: CASSQEGDQPQHF; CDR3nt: TGTGCCAGCAGCCAAGAGGGAGATCAGCCCCAGCATTTT
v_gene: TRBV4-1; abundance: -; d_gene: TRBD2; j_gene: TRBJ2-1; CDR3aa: CASSQERERNEQFF; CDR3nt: TGCGCCAGCAGCCAAGAGCGGGAGAGAAATGAGCAGTTCTTC
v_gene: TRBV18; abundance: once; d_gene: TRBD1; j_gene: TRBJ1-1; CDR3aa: CASSPNRGLNTEAFF; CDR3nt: TGTGCCAGCTCACCTAACAGGGGGCTTAACACTGAAGCTTTCTTT
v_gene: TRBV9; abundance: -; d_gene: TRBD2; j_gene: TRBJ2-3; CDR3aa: CASSAQRETQYF; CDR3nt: TGTGCCAGCAGCGCCCAGCGGGAAACGCAGTATTTT
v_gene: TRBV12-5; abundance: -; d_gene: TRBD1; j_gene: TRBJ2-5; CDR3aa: CASGLGQGGLETQYF; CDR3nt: TGTGCTAGTGGTTTAGGACAGGGCGGATTGGAGACCCAGTACTTC
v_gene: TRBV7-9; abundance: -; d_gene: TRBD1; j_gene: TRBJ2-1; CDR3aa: CASSTRTGVDEQFF; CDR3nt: TGTGCCAGCAGCACCCGGACAGGGGTGGATGAGCAGTTCTTC
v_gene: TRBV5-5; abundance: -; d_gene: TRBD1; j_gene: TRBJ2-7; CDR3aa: CASSRDRQAYEQYF; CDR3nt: TGTGCCAGCAGCCGGGACAGGCAAGCCTACGAGCAGTACTTC
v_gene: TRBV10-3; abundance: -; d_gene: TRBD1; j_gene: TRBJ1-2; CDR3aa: CAISEGRDRVGYTF; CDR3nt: TGTGCCATCAGTGAAGGTCGGGACAGGGTAGGCTACACCTTC
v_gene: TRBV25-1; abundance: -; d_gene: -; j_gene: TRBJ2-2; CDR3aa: CASSAGTGELFF; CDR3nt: TGTGCCAGCAGTGCGGGCACCGGGGAGCTGTTTTTT